These 7 T cell receptor beta chains share one sample of origin, sequenced in a study of blood T cells in healthy people across ages. The second PCR ran about 6 to 12 cycles with a sample-barcoded 5' primer and J-beta primers. One entry per CDR3 protein, called by TCRdb with MiXCR from the 5' RACE reads. The table has about 970,000 distinct CDR3 sequences, 51% seen once. Sequencing was carried out using blood. Source of these receptors: a woman aged 55-75 years in good health.

V is TRBV2 and J is TRBJ2-4, with 10 bases fitting TRBD2. The assigned J gene may be wrong: the sequence end matches TRBJ2-7 better. CDR1 is SNHLY, CDR2 FYNNEI, per germline. The CDR3 spans 17 residues. CDR3 nucleotide sequence: TGTGCCAGCAAAGGGGAACAGGGACTAGCGAAGCCTGTCGAGCAGTACTTC. This sequence encodes CASKGEQGLAKPVEQYF.

The count of this clonotype is one. This chain uses TRBV30 with TRBJ2-5; TRBD1 agrees at 10 bases. This CDR3 contains 13 residues. Germline loops: CDR1 GTSNPN, CDR2 SVGIG (reference sequence). The CDR3 reads CAYRDRGIQTQYF. CDR3 in DNA: TGTGCTTATCGGGACAGGGGCATTCAGACCCAGTACTTC.

The rearrangement joins TRBV20-1 to TRBJ2-1; D ambiguous. CDR3 length: 13 amino acids. Looked up from germline, CDR1 is DFQATT and CDR2 is SNEGSKA (reference sequence). Trimming took 6 bases from V and 8 from J, leaving 17 bases between them. CDR3 bases: TGCAGTGCACATGATGCAGCCAAAGATGAGCAGTTCTTC. It encodes CSAHDAAKDEQFF.

In regard to this clonotype: A read error may be the cause here, since a much bigger clone is one base away. J is TRBJ2-1 and V is TRBV5-5; D remains ambiguous. CDR1 and CDR2 from the germline V gene are SGHKS and YYEKEE (reference sequence). V was trimmed by 0 bases and J by 0 bases, leaving 7 bases between them. This CDR3 spans 15 amino acids. This CDR3 reads CASSLVVVSYNEQFF. DNA for the CDR3: TGTGCCAGCAGCTTGGTGGTAGTCTCCTACAATGAGCAGTTCTTC. Supplemented by reference TRBV5-5 and TRBJ2-1, the full variable domain reads DAGVTQSPTHLIKTRGQQVTLRCSPISGHKSVSWYQQVLGQGPQFIFQYYEKEERGRGNFPDRFSARQFPNYSSELNVNALLLGDSALYLCASSLVVVSYNEQFFGPGTRLTVL.

The CDR3 region is CASSLVIRDEQYF. Here the CDR3 DNA reads TGTGCCAGCAGCTTAGTTATCCGGGACGAGCAGTACTTC. V is TRBV7-9 and J is TRBJ2-5, with D unclear. The DNA matches TRBJ2-7 better at its end, which makes the J call doubtful. Germline CDR1 reads SEHNR; CDR2 reads FQNEAQ (reference sequence). This CDR3 region has 13 residues.

The J gene is TRBJ1-4, the V gene TRBV10-1, with D tentatively TRBD1 (6 bases). V lost 0 bases to trimming and J lost 5 bases, with 16 bases between them. This CDR3 is built from 17 residues. CDR1 WNHNN and CDR2 SYGVQD come from the germline V gene (reference sequence). CDR3 bases: TGCGCCAGCAGTGAGTCGGCCTCCGGGACACCAAATGAAAAACTGTTTTTT. This encodes CASSESASGTPNEKLFF.

The rearrangement uses TRBV7-9 and TRBJ2-3; TRBD2 might be the D (5 bases). Trimming removed 6 bases from V and 0 bases from J, with 16 bases in between. The germline V gene encodes CDR1 SEHNR and CDR2 FQNEAQ (reference sequence). This CDR3 spans 16 amino acids. The CDR3 reads CASRKRREPSTDTQYF. In DNA, the CDR3 is TGTGCCAGCAGAAAACGTCGGGAACCTAGCACAGATACGCAGTATTTT.